The next 27 T cell receptor beta chains were all read from a single sample in a study of T cell responses to AZD1222 COVID-19 vaccine. Profiled with immunoSEQ multiplex PCR; TCRdb holds only in-frame clones, not every one. Counted here are more than 150,000 clones, 92% occurring once; the ten biggest clones make up 1.3%. The source was peripheral blood, collected 28 days after the second AZD1222 dose. These receptors all come from an adult who received the AZD1222 COVID-19 vaccine.

The rearrangement joins TRBV28 to TRBJ2-5; 9 positions match TRBD2. Germline loops: CDR1 MDHEN, CDR2 SYDVKM. V was clipped by 3 bases and J by 6 bases; unmatched bases: 5. The CDR3 has 14 residues. The CDR3 DNA is TGTGCCAGCAGTTTTAGCGGGAGCTCAAAGACCCAGTACTTC. Protein: CASSFSGSSKTQYF.

This chain uses TRBV15 with TRBJ1-2; tentative D call: TRBD1 (6 bases). CDR1 and CDR2 from the germline V gene are LNHNV and YYDKDF (reference sequence). CDR3 length equals 17 residues. V shed 3 bases and J shed 4 bases, with 21 bases lying between them. The CDR3, as DNA: TGTGCCACCAGCAGGGGGCCCACTCCTGACAGGCCCTATGGCTACACCTTC. It encodes CATSRGPTPDRPYGYTF.

CDR3 loop: CALGAGDTIYF. In DNA, the CDR3 is TGTGCCCTCGGGGCAGGAGACACCATATATTTT. The rearrangement uses TRBV10-3 and TRBJ1-3; D possibly corresponds to TRBD1 (5 bases). The V end was cut by 11 bases, the J end by 8 bases, with 13 bases between. The CDR3 covers 11 residues. In germline, CDR1 is ENHRY, CDR2 SYGVKD.

The sample holds one count of this clone. The chain combines TRBV28 with TRBJ2-7; either TRBD1 or TRBD2 may fit D (5 bases each). The germline V and J ends were trimmed by 6 bases and 7 bases, with 22 bases remaining between them. Germline-derived CDR1 and CDR2 are MDHEN and SYDVKM. This CDR3 has 15 amino acids. CDR3 loop: CASRSRQTLRREQYF. DNA of the CDR3: TGTGCCAGCAGAAGTCGACAGACTTTAAGGAGGGAGCAGTACTTC.

The genes are TRBV7-5 and TRBJ1-1; whether TRBD1, the table's D call, matches the DNA was not checked. TRBV7-5 is marked as a pseudogene. This CDR3 comprises 14 residues. CDR3 sequence (DNA): TGTGCCAGAAGCTTAGGGACAGGGAACACTGAAGCTTTCTTT. Amino acids: CARSLGTGNTEAFF.

The chain uses TRBV30 and TRBJ2-3; D is unclear. V lost 3 bases and J lost 6, with 10 bases in between. The CDR3 has 12 amino acids. The germline gives CDR1 GTSNPN, CDR2 SVGIG (reference sequence). The CDR3 DNA follows: TGTGCCTGGAGCGTAGCATCTGATACGCAGTATTTT. Its translation is CAWSVASDTQYF.

The V call is TRBV7-9, the J call TRBJ2-7; 9 bases align to TRBD2. This CDR3 is 16 amino acids long. V shed 1 base, J shed 4 bases, and the junction held 8 bases outside the gene matches. CDR1 is SEHNR and CDR2 is FQNEAQ in the germline V gene (reference sequence). The CDR3 nucleotides read TGTGCCAGCAGCTTAGGAGGAGCTAGCGGGGAATACGAGCAGTACTTC. Its translation is CASSLGGASGEYEQYF.

This chain joins TRBV29-1 and TRBJ1-2; D is perhaps TRBD1 (5 bases). Between the trimmed V and J ends, which lost 7 bases and 4 bases, there was a span of 13 bases. The CDR3 has 12 amino acids. Germline CDR1 SQVTM, CDR2 ANQGSEA. CDR3 loop: CSATLGPYGYTF. CDR3 sequence (DNA): TGCAGCGCGACTCTGGGGCCCTATGGCTACACCTTC.

The chain uses TRBV21-1 and TRBJ2-3. TRBV21-1 is a known pseudogene. CDR3 length: 15 residues. The chain's CDR3 is CASSPRGGQSDTQYF. The CDR3 nucleotides are TGTGCCAGCAGCCCCAGGGGGGGGCAATCAGATACGCAGTATTTT.

This chain uses TRBV5-6 with TRBJ1-3; D is possibly TRBD1 (5 bases). Germline CDR1 is SGHDT and CDR2 is YYEEEE. This CDR3 has 15 residues. The V gene lost 0 bases and the J gene lost 0 bases, with 7 bases spanning the gap. The CDR3 region is CASSLDRTSGNTIYF. In nucleotides, the CDR3 is TGTGCCAGCAGCTTGGACAGGACCTCTGGAAACACCATATATTTT.

The gene calls are TRBV5-4 and TRBJ1-1; D gene ambiguous. The CDR3 has 14 residues. V lost 1 base and J 1 base, leaving 8 bases between the germline ends. Germline CDR1 and CDR2: SGHNT and YYREEE (reference sequence). CDR3 in DNA: TGTGCCAGCAGCTTGACAGCGTCGAACACTGAAGCTTTCTTT. Translation gives CASSLTASNTEAFF.

The genes are TRBV5-4 and TRBJ1-2, with D unresolved. V lost 5 bases to trimming and J lost 8 bases, with 13 bases between them. Germline lookup yields CDR1 SGHNT and CDR2 YYREEE (reference sequence). This CDR3 region has 12 residues. In nucleotides, the CDR3 is TGTGCCAGCAGTTCAACTGACAACGGCTACACCTTC. Translation gives CASSSTDNGYTF.

The V and J genes are TRBV27 and TRBJ1-2, with D maybe TRBD1 (6 bases). Looked up from germline, CDR1 is MNHEY and CDR2 is SMNVEV (reference sequence). V shed 4 bases and J shed 8 bases, with 17 bases lying between them. The CDR3 totals 14 residues. The chain's CDR3 is CASSSSTGLRGYTF. For the CDR3, the DNA is TGTGCCAGCAGTTCCTCTACAGGGTTGCGAGGCTACACCTTC.

The V and J genes are TRBV25-1 and TRBJ1-1; no reliable D call. The CDR3 loop spans 12 amino acids. CDR1 and CDR2 from the germline V gene are MGHDK and SYGVNS. The germline V and J ends were trimmed by 1 base and 4 bases, with 4 bases remaining between them. CDR3 loop: CASSESVTEAFF. CDR3 sequence (DNA): TGTGCCAGCAGTGAATCTGTCACTGAAGCTTTCTTT.

Comments on this clone: The junction shows a germline mismatch at one end, possibly a read error. This chain connects TRBV2 to TRBJ1-1; TRBD1 is a possible D gene (6 bases). The germline CDR1 and CDR2 sequences are SNHLY and FYNNEI. The CDR3 extends over 14 amino acids. The CDR3 sequence: CASSEFTGNSEAFF. The DNA of the CDR3 is TGTGCCAGCAGTGAATTTACAGGGAACTCTGAAGCTTTCTTT.

This chain links TRBV19 with TRBJ2-7, with D perhaps matching TRBD1 (6 bases). CDR1 is LNHDA, CDR2 SQIVND, per germline (reference sequence). V lost 7 bases and J 7 bases, leaving 11 bases between the germline ends. The CDR3 extends over 11 amino acids. The DNA for the CDR3 is TGTGCCAGTACAGGGGCAGGTGAGCAGTACTTC. The encoded protein is CASTGAGEQYF.

The chain carries TRBV7-7 and TRBJ2-1; 12 bases are a match to TRBD2. Germline CDR1 and CDR2: SSHAT and FNYEAQ (reference sequence). The CDR3 contains 14 residues. CDR3 bases: TGTGCTAGCTCTAGCGGGAGGGCAGGTAATGAGCAGTTCTTC. Protein sequence: CASSSGRAGNEQFF.

The rearrangement links TRBV10-2 to TRBJ1-2, with D hard to call. Trimming pared 8 bases from V and 4 bases from J, leaving 20 bases between. Per germline, CDR1 WSHSY and CDR2 SAAADI. The CDR3 is 15 amino acids. CDR3: CASGRSSAGSYGYTF. The CDR3 DNA reads TGCGCCAGCGGGCGGTCTTCAGCGGGATCCTATGGCTACACCTTC.

The chain carries TRBV7-9 and TRBJ1-2, with D possibly matching TRBD1 (6 bases). V dropped 8 bases and J dropped 7 bases, with 11 bases sitting between them. The CDR3 covers 11 residues. In germline, CDR1 is SEHNR, CDR2 FQNEAQ (reference sequence). CDR3 nucleotide sequence: TGTGCCAGCCCGGGGGGGCCTGGCTACACCTTC. Translating it yields CASPGGPGYTF.

J is TRBJ1-4 and V is TRBV4-3; D perhaps matches TRBD1 (5 bases). Germline loops: CDR1 LGHNA, CDR2 YSLEER. The CDR3 is made up of 15 amino acids. Trimming took 0 bases from V and 7 from J, leaving 12 bases between them. CDR3 bases: TGCGCCAGCAGCCAAGACGGGGGATCGGGTGAAAAACTGTTTTTT. Translating it yields CASSQDGGSGEKLFF.

V is TRBV15 and J is TRBJ2-4; 10 bases are shared with TRBD2. V lost 5 bases and J lost 0; bases outside the gene matches: 16. The CDR3 has 20 residues. Germline CDR1 reads LNHNV; CDR2 reads YYDKDF (reference sequence). DNA of the CDR3: TGTGCCACCAGCCCCGAGAACTTTCGTGGGACTAGCGTAGCCAAAAACATTCAGTACTTC. Residues: CATSPENFRGTSVAKNIQYF. Based on the CDR3 plus reference TRBV15 and TRBJ2-4, the full variable domain is DAMVIQNPRYQVTQFGKPVTLSCSQTLNHNVMYWYQQKSSQAPKLLFHYYDKDFNNEADTPDNFQSRRPNTSFCFLDIRSPGLGDTAMYLCATSPENFRGTSVAKNIQYFGAGTRLSVL.

This clone was seen only once. This rearrangement joins TRBV7-9 to TRBJ1-5, with D unresolved. V was pared by 1 base and J by 3 bases, with 10 bases between. The V gene's germline CDR1 is SEHNR and CDR2 FQNEAQ (reference sequence). CDR3 size: 15 residues. As DNA, the CDR3 is TGTGCCAGCAGCTTAGGGTGGGCCGACAATCAGCCCCAGCATTTT. It codes for CASSLGWADNQPQHF. The complete variable domain, with remaining parts taken from reference TRBV7-9 and TRBJ1-5, reads DTGVSQNPRHKITKRGQNVTFRCDPISEHNRLYWYRQTLGQGPEFLTYFQNEAQLEKSRLLSDRFSAERPKGSFSTLEIQRTEQGDSAMYLCASSLGWADNQPQHFGDGTRLSIL.

The chain uses TRBV7-9 and TRBJ2-7, with 7 nucleotides matching TRBD1. The CDR3 extends over 15 amino acids. After removal of 5 bases from V and 3 bases from J, the junction contained 10 bases not matched to a gene. Germline CDR1 reads SEHNR; CDR2 reads FQNEAQ (reference sequence). CDR3 DNA: TGTGCCAGCAGCCCCCCGCCCGGGGACAGCTACGAGCAGTACTTC. It yields the protein CASSPPPGDSYEQYF.

DNA for the CDR3: TGTGCCAGCAGGTTAGCCTGGGGGGACTCCGTAGAGCAGTACTTC. Translating gives CASRLAWGDSVEQYF. J is TRBJ2-7 and V is TRBV28; tentatively, D is TRBD2 (6 bases). Germline CDR1 reads MDHEN; CDR2 reads SYDVKM. Trimming shortened V by 6 bases and J by 7 bases, and 22 bases separated the two germline ends. This CDR3 region has 15 residues.

V is TRBV5-1 and J is TRBJ1-4; 9 bases align to TRBD1. The CDR3 sequence is 16 residues long. Germline values: CDR1 SGHRS, CDR2 YFSETQ. J was trimmed by 5 bases and V by 1 base; bases with no gene match: 6. For the CDR3, the DNA is TGCGCCAGCAGCTTGCAGGGACAGGGATTAAATGAAAAACTGTTTTTT. This translates into CASSLQGQGLNEKLFF. Variable domain in full (rest from reference TRBV5-1 and TRBJ1-4): KAGVTQTPRYLIKTRGQQVTLSCSPISGHRSVSWYQQTPGQGLQFLFEYFSETQRNKGNFPGRFSGRQFSNSRSEMNVSTLELGDSALYLCASSLQGQGLNEKLFFGSGTQLSVL.

J is TRBJ1-1 and V is TRBV12-3 or TRBV12-4; D remains unclear. The length of the CDR3 is 13 residues. Trimming pared 7 bases from V and 7 bases from J, leaving 16 bases between. CDR3 in DNA: TGTGCCAGCACCACCGACTCCTCGATTGAAGCTTTCTTT. Its protein is CASTTDSSIEAFF.

The chain links TRBV4-1 to TRBJ1-2; D unclear. The CDR3 runs to 18 residues. Trimming left V 0 bases short and J 6 bases short, with 23 bases between. In germline, CDR1 is MGHRA, CDR2 YSYEKL. CDR3 coding DNA: TGCGCCAGCAGCCAAGATATCCTAAAGGACCAGAGGCGGGATGGCTACACCTTC. Residues: CASSQDILKDQRRDGYTF.